The rows below give T cell receptor beta chains drawn from one sample of a study of CD8+ T cells in alopecia areata. Using immunoSEQ multiplex PCR, the repertoire was profiled, and TCRdb retains in-frame clones only, with some absent. This table holds some 96,000 clones, about 64% found once. The sample consisted of CD8+ T cells sorted from blood, taken at week 4, from a patient treated with tofacitinib. These receptors were taken from a human donor with alopecia areata. CDR3s include the opening cysteine and the closing phenylalanine or tryptophan. A D gene is named only where the DNA matches it firmly. Clone size is stated in some rows and not others, as once, few, many or a class when expanded.

CDR3 length | J gene | V gene | clone size | D gene | CDR3 protein | CDR3 DNA
11 | TRBJ2-7 | TRBV30 | . | . | CAWAERGEQYF | TGTGCCTGGGCTGAGAGGGGTGAGCAGTACTTC
10 | TRBJ1-2 | TRBV29-1 | few | . | CSVDGRGYTF | TGCAGCGTTGACGGTCGGGGCTACACCTTC
15 | TRBJ2-1 | TRBV29-1 | few | . | CSVEESVGYYNEQFF | TGCAGCGTTGAAGAGTCAGTGGGGTACTACAATGAGCAGTTCTTC
15 | TRBJ1-3 | TRBV30 | . | TRBD1 | CAWSVGQGSGNTIYF | TGTGCCTGGAGTGTAGGACAGGGGAGTGGAAACACCATATATTTT
17 | TRBJ2-5 | TRBV19 | . | TRBD2 | CASSIGSGAGVVETQYF | TGTGCCAGTAGTATAGGATCCGGAGCGGGAGTGGTAGAGACCCAGTACTTC
16 | TRBJ2-7 | TRBV9 | . | TRBD2 | CASSPSLSGSSYEQYF | TGTGCCAGCAGCCCTAGCCTAAGCGGGAGCTCCTACGAGCAGTACTTC
14 | TRBJ2-7 | TRBV27 | once | . | CASSLSVRAGEQYF | TGTGCCAGCAGTTTATCGGTCAGGGCGGGCGAGCAGTACTTC
14 | TRBJ2-1 | TRBV14 | . | TRBD1 | CASSRTGGHNEQFF | TGTGCCAGCAGCCGGACAGGGGGTCACAATGAGCAGTTCTTC
15 | TRBJ2-2 | TRBV6-5 | . | . | CASSYSGRRTGELFF | TGTGCCAGCAGTTACTCGGGACGTCGCACCGGGGAGCTGTTTTTT
13 | TRBJ2-1 | TRBV9 | . | . | CASSVGSGNEQFF | TGTGCCAGCAGCGTAGGATCAGGGAATGAGCAGTTCTTC
17 | TRBJ2-1 | TRBV7-2 | few | TRBD2 | CASSLGALWEGNNEQFF | TGTGCCAGCAGCTTAGGGGCTCTATGGGAGGGAAACAATGAGCAGTTCTTC
14 | TRBJ2-5 | TRBV6-5 | . | . | CASSSGRHQETQYF | TGTGCCAGCTCTTCGGGAAGACACCAAGAGACCCAGTACTTC
14 | TRBJ2-5 | TRBV13 | . | . | CASSLGHGLETQYF | TGTGCCAGCAGCTTAGGCCATGGCCTGGAGACCCAGTACTTC
15 | TRBJ2-3 | TRBV27 | . | TRBD2 | CASSFGLAGNKGQYF | TGTGCCAGCAGCTTCGGACTAGCGGGGAATAAAGGGCAGTATTTT
12 | TRBJ2-7 | TRBV7-9 | few | . | CASTSAAYEQYF | TGTGCCAGCACCTCCGCTGCCTACGAGCAGTACTTC
16 | TRBJ2-1 | TRBV5-1 | few | TRBD1 | CASSLEAGTASLEQFF | TGCGCCAGCAGCTTGGAGGCCGGGACAGCCAGTCTAGAGCAGTTCTTC
18 | TRBJ1-1 | TRBV5-1 | once | . | CASSLATAGATANTEAFF | TGCGCCAGCAGCTTGGCCACGGCTGGGGCCACCGCGAACACTGAAGCTTTCTTT